This T cell receptor (beta chain) was observed in a study of synovial regulatory T cells in juvenile arthritis. CDR1 and CDR2 from the germline V gene are MGHRA and YSYEKL. This CDR3 contains 17 residues. The DNA is unrecorded. Median disease duration was roughly 7 years, range 0.2-19.1. On this clone: The antigen is unknown.

Generated by immunoSEQ multiplex PCR, the TCRdb table keeps only in-frame clones and is missing some. The sample has about 10,000 clones. Study-level results: Across patients, iaTreg TCR repertoires were mostly private, partly shared with synovial Teff and blood CPL.

This TCR derives from a donor aged 2-30 years with juvenile idiopathic arthritis. Sequencing was carried out using Treg cells from blood. Indicated subset: remaining (HLA-DR-negative) circulating blood Treg cells. The V and J genes are TRBV4-1 and TRBJ2-1; TCRdb names TRBD2, which stays unverified in the absence of DNA. The CDR3 region is CASSQAKGLAGANEQFF.